Following are 29 T cell receptor beta chains from one sample sequenced in a study of neoadjuvant anti-PD-1 for oral cavity cancer. Repertoires were generated with immunoSEQ multiplex PCR, while TCRdb's copy carries only in-frame clones and drops some. Seen here are 80,000 to 95,000 clones, about four fifths observed once, and the top ten hold around 3.1%. The sequencing here drew on PBMCs, taken before nivolumab (anti-PD-1) treatment. These receptors originate from a person between 40 and 85 years old with oral cavity squamous cell carcinoma.

This clone was counted a few times. The chain combines TRBV7-3 with TRBJ2-1; TRBD2 agrees at 12 bases. The CDR3 loop spans 15 amino acids. Germline trimming cut 5 bases from V and 5 bases from J; bases unmatched to any gene: 4. Germline assignment: CDR1 SGHTA and CDR2 FQGTGA. The CDR3 sequence is CASSPGTSGHNEQFF. CDR3 DNA sequence: TGTGCCAGCAGCCCCGGGACTAGCGGGCACAATGAGCAGTTCTTC.

This chain connects TRBV27 to TRBJ2-2; D remains ambiguous. In germline, CDR1 is MNHEY, CDR2 SMNVEV (reference sequence). Trimming left V 0 bases short and J 1 base short, with 0 bases between. The CDR3 is 13 amino acids. For the CDR3, the DNA is TGTGCCAGCAGTTTATCGAACACCGGGGAGCTGTTTTTT. Protein sequence: CASSLSNTGELFF.

This chain connects TRBV19 to TRBJ2-2, with a possible D match to TRBD2 (5 bases). The V end lost 2 bases, the J end lost 6 bases, and 10 bases lay between the germline ends. CDR3 length: 14 amino acids. Germline V lookup: CDR1 LNHDA, CDR2 SQIVND (reference sequence). CDR3 protein: CASSIWERAGELFF. The DNA of the CDR3 is TGTGCCAGTAGTATATGGGAGCGCGCCGGGGAGCTGTTTTTT.

The chain carries TRBV30 and TRBJ2-3, with D uncertain. Looked up from germline, CDR1 is GTSNPN and CDR2 is SVGIG (reference sequence). The CDR3 contains 13 residues. The V and J ends lost 0 bases and 2 bases respectively, with 6 bases between them. The CDR3 sequence: CAWSVGVTDTQYF. In DNA form, the CDR3 reads TGTGCCTGGAGTGTCGGCGTCACAGATACGCAGTATTTT.

The chain uses TRBV7-9 and TRBJ1-4; unclear D gene. Per germline, CDR1 SEHNR and CDR2 FQNEAQ (reference sequence). V was shortened by 5 bases and J by 7 bases, with 8 bases between the two germline ends. The length of the CDR3 is 12 residues. CDR3 in amino acids: CASSAGLEKLFF. CDR3 bases: TGTGCCAGCAGCGCCGGCCTTGAAAAACTGTTTTTT.

The V gene is TRBV6-1, the J gene TRBJ1-2; D uncertain. This CDR3 has 13 residues. Germline-derived CDR1 and CDR2 are MNHNS and SASEGT. V lost 1 base and J 0 bases, leaving 3 bases between the germline ends. Here the CDR3 reads CASSEVPNYGYTF. In DNA form, the CDR3 reads TGTGCCAGCAGTGAAGTTCCTAACTATGGCTACACCTTC.

The chain couples TRBV5-1 to TRBJ1-5, with 7 nucleotides matching TRBD1. Germline CDR1 SGHRS, CDR2 YFSETQ. After removal of 3 bases from V and 3 bases from J, the junction contained 6 bases not matched to a gene. The CDR3 covers 15 residues. The CDR3 reads CASSSEGQSNQPQHF. Here the CDR3 DNA reads TGCGCCAGCAGCTCGGAGGGACAGTCCAATCAGCCCCAGCATTTT.

This chain connects TRBV28 to TRBJ2-1; D possibly uses TRBD1 or TRBD2 (6 bases each). The germline V and J ends were trimmed by 2 bases and 0 bases, with 8 bases remaining between them. The CDR3 runs to 15 residues. The germline V gene encodes CDR1 MDHEN and CDR2 SYDVKM. The CDR3: CASSLEGGSYNEQFF. CDR3 nucleotides: TGTGCCAGCAGTTTAGAGGGGGGCTCCTACAATGAGCAGTTCTTC.

This chain joins TRBV5-1 and TRBJ1-3; weak D call: TRBD1 (6 bases). Germline lookup yields CDR1 SGHRS and CDR2 YFSETQ. The CDR3 is made up of 17 amino acids. Trimming cost V 2 bases and J 0 bases, with 15 bases left between them. The CDR3 sequence is CASSLGPGASSGNTIYF. The CDR3 region has the DNA TGCGCCAGCAGCTTAGGTCCGGGGGCAAGCTCTGGAAACACCATATATTTT.

The V call is TRBV6-1, the J call TRBJ2-3, with TRBD1 matching 7 bases. Germline CDR1 MNHNS, CDR2 SASEGT. The V gene end was trimmed by 2 bases and the J gene end by 3 bases; junction bases not matched to a gene: 5. This CDR3 contains 15 residues. CDR3 in DNA: TGTGCCAGCAGTGAACCGGACAGGTTTACAGATACGCAGTATTTT. It yields the protein CASSEPDRFTDTQYF.

The V and J genes are TRBV10-2 and TRBJ2-1, with a tentative D call TRBD2 (5 bases). V dropped 6 bases and J dropped 9 bases, with 21 bases sitting between them. This CDR3 is built from 15 residues. Germline values: CDR1 WSHSY, CDR2 SAAADI. The CDR3 here is CASSSTPIPSGEQFF. The CDR3 nucleotides read TGCGCCAGCAGCTCTACCCCGATTCCGAGCGGTGAGCAGTTCTTC.

The chain links TRBV6-5 to TRBJ2-1; 12 bases are a match to TRBD2. The CDR3 runs 15 residues. Unmatched junction bases numbered 7, after V lost 6 bases and J lost 7 bases. Germline V gene lookup returns CDR1 MNHEY and CDR2 SVGAGI. As DNA, the CDR3 is TGTGCCAGCAGCGACGGTCTAGCGGGGGGGAATGAGCAGTTCTTC. Translation gives CASSDGLAGGNEQFF.

This clone has only one observation. The chain combines TRBV11-2 with TRBJ2-7; a possible D gene is TRBD2 (5 bases). In germline, CDR1 is SGHAT, CDR2 FQNNGV. The CDR3 consists of 16 residues. Trimming shortened V by 5 bases and J by 5 bases, and 22 bases separated the two germline ends. CDR3 amino acids: CASSPAGVTPNHEQYF. CDR3 bases: TGTGCCAGCAGCCCCGCCGGGGTCACGCCGAACCACGAGCAGTACTTC.

The rearrangement uses TRBV6-5 and TRBJ1-2; TRBD1 aligns across 11 bases. Trimming took 2 bases from V and 4 from J; bases not matched to a gene: 3. The CDR3 totals 15 residues. Germline V gives CDR1 MNHEY, CDR2 SVGAGI. As DNA, the CDR3 is TGTGCCAGCAGTTACGGGACAGGGGGAATCTATGGCTACACCTTC. This gives the protein CASSYGTGGIYGYTF.

In this sample, this clone turned up once. This chain links TRBV6-5 with TRBJ1-4, with 9 bases fitting TRBD1. V trimming: 4 bases; J trimming: 8 bases; junction bases outside the gene matches: 8. The CDR3 spans 15 residues. CDR1 and CDR2 (germline): MNHEY, SVGAGI. CDR3: CASSLGQGHREKLFF. CDR3 nucleotides: TGTGCCAGCAGTTTAGGACAGGGGCATAGAGAAAAACTGTTTTTT.

The chain links TRBV2 to TRBJ1-1; no reliable D call. The CDR3 is 12 amino acids. In germline, CDR1 is SNHLY, CDR2 FYNNEI. V was cut by 7 bases and J by 10 bases, with 16 bases left in between. The CDR3 reads CASTMTGPIAFF. CDR3 nucleotides: TGTGCCAGCACCATGACGGGTCCCATAGCTTTCTTT.

This rearrangement joins TRBV6-5 to TRBJ2-7; the D gene is possibly TRBD1 (6 bases). Trimming removed 8 bases from V and 5 bases from J, with 16 bases in between. Germline assignment: CDR1 MNHEY and CDR2 SVGAGI. This CDR3 is built from 13 residues. The CDR3 protein is CASAPSRGNEQYF. CDR3 DNA sequence: TGTGCCAGCGCGCCCTCCAGGGGAAACGAGCAGTACTTC.

The rearrangement joins TRBV29-1 to TRBJ1-1; perhaps TRBD1 as D (6 bases). The CDR3 is 12 residues long. The germline CDR1 and CDR2 sequences are SQVTM and ANQGSEA. Deletions cut 4 bases from V and 1 base from J, with 7 bases between. DNA for the CDR3: TGCAGCGTTGGAGGGGGGAACACTGAAGCTTTCTTT. Its protein is CSVGGGNTEAFF.

The J gene is TRBJ1-5, the V gene TRBV28; TRBD1 is a possible D gene (5 bases). The CDR3 length is 12 residues. Germline CDR1 is MDHEN and CDR2 is SYDVKM. V was pared by 6 bases and J by 2 bases, with 5 bases between. The CDR3 DNA sequence: TGTGCCAGCAGAGGGGGCAATCAGCCCCAGCATTTT. Protein sequence: CASRGGNQPQHF.

The CDR3 reads CASSPPTGTSGYNEQFF. CDR3 DNA: TGCGCCAGCAGCCCCCCGACCGGGACTAGCGGATACAATGAGCAGTTCTTC. V gene TRBV5-1 combines with J gene TRBJ2-1, with 11 positions matching TRBD2. From germline, CDR1 is SGHRS and CDR2 YFSETQ. This CDR3 has 17 residues. Germline trimming cut 4 bases from V and 4 bases from J; bases unmatched to any gene: 10.

The J gene is TRBJ1-5, the V gene TRBV27, with 9 bases lining up with TRBD1. J was trimmed by 9 bases and V by 6 bases; bases with no gene match: 9. There are 14 residues in the CDR3. In germline, CDR1 is MNHEY, CDR2 SMNVEV (reference sequence). DNA of the CDR3: TGTGCCAGCAGCCCCAGGACAGGGGATCGGCCCCAGCATTTT. Its translation: CASSPRTGDRPQHF.

The V call is TRBV10-1, the J call TRBJ2-3; perhaps TRBD2 as D (6 bases). The CDR3 covers 13 residues. CDR1 WNHNN and CDR2 SYGVQD come from the germline V gene (reference sequence). The ends were cut back, 4 bases at V and 5 bases at J, with 10 bases in the middle. CDR3 nucleotides: TGCGCCAGCAGTGCGGGAGTAGTAGATACGCAGTATTTT. Encoded protein: CASSAGVVDTQYF.

This chain joins TRBV7-3 and TRBJ2-7; the D gene is possibly TRBD1 (6 bases). Germline values: CDR1 SGHTA, CDR2 FQGTGA. V was shortened by 11 bases and J by 4 bases, with 18 bases between the two germline ends. The CDR3 spans 13 residues. CDR3 DNA sequence: TGTGCCCAGGGGCAGGGGCCACAGTACGAGCAGTACTTC. This sequence encodes CAQGQGPQYEQYF.

The chain combines TRBV5-1 with TRBJ2-3; the D gene is possibly TRBD2 (6 bases). Germline V gives CDR1 SGHRS, CDR2 YFSETQ. This CDR3 has 15 amino acids. Trimming pared 4 bases from V and 4 bases from J, leaving 16 bases between. The CDR3 spells CASSPLAEGADTQYF. The CDR3 nucleotides are TGCGCCAGCAGCCCATTAGCGGAAGGGGCAGATACGCAGTATTTT.

The rearrangement links TRBV29-1 to TRBJ2-1, with 8 nucleotides matching TRBD1. This CDR3 region has 13 residues. V shed 6 bases, J shed 4 bases, and the junction held 5 bases outside the gene matches. Germline V gene data show CDR1 as SQVTM and CDR2 as ANQGSEA. The CDR3 DNA is TGCAGCGTGGGACAGGCGGGGTACAATGAGCAGTTCTTC. This codes for CSVGQAGYNEQFF.

The CDR3 is CASSYRDGPYGYTF. Here the CDR3 DNA reads TGTGCCAGCAGTTATCGGGACGGACCCTATGGCTACACCTTC. The gene calls are TRBV6-5 and TRBJ1-2; D might be TRBD1 (5 bases). CDR3 length equals 14 residues. CDR1 and CDR2 (germline): MNHEY, SVGAGI. V shed 3 bases and J shed 4 bases, with 12 bases lying between them.

The chain couples TRBV4-2 to TRBJ2-2, with 11 bases matching TRBD2. Germline assignment: CDR1 LGHNA and CDR2 YNFKEQ. Trimming at V came to 3 bases and at J to 5 bases, leaving 2 bases not matched to a gene. CDR3 length: 15 residues. Written as DNA, the CDR3 is TGTGCCAGCAGCCAGCTAGCGGGAGGTACCGGGGAGCTGTTTTTT. As protein: CASSQLAGGTGELFF.

This clone was seen just once. The chain joins TRBV7-2 to TRBJ2-2, with TRBD2 identical over 9 bases. Germline V gene sequence: CDR1 SGHTA, CDR2 FQGNSA. This CDR3 comprises 16 residues. Germline trimming cut 1 base from V and 4 bases from J; bases unmatched to any gene: 4. The DNA for the CDR3 is TGTGCCAGCAGCTTAGTAGCGGGAGTTGGCACCGGGGAGCTGTTTTTT. Encoded protein: CASSLVAGVGTGELFF. Supplemented by reference TRBV7-2 and TRBJ2-2, the full variable domain reads GAGVSQSPSNKVTEKGKDVELRCDPISGHTALYWYRQSLGQGLEFLIYFQGNSAPDKSGLPSDRFSAERTGGSVSTLTIQRTQQEDSAVYLCASSLVAGVGTGELFFGEGSRLTVL.

This chain joins TRBV28 and TRBJ1-1, with 8 nucleotides matching TRBD1. The V and J ends lost 5 bases and 2 bases, in that order; junction bases with no gene match: 7. CDR1 and CDR2 from the germline V gene are MDHEN and SYDVKM. The CDR3 is 15 amino acids. CDR3 DNA sequence: TGTGCCAGCAGTCCTGCCGGGACAGGAAACACTGAAGCTTTCTTT. This gives the protein CASSPAGTGNTEAFF.